Below are 15 T cell receptor beta chains sequenced from a single sample in a study of somatic mutations in cytotoxic T cells in rheumatoid arthritis. Libraries were prepared by immunoSEQ multiplex PCR; TCRdb keeps only in-frame clonotypes and omits some of them. Of approximately 15,000 clones listed, over 75% are singletons. Sequencing was done on a sample of CD8+ T cells sorted from blood. These receptors were obtained from an adult with rheumatoid arthritis.

This clone has only one observation. V usage is TRBV4-2 and J usage is TRBJ1-3; maybe TRBD1 (5 bases). There are 15 residues in the CDR3. The germline gives CDR1 LGHNA, CDR2 YNFKEQ. Between the trimmed V and J ends, which lost 0 bases and 4 bases, there was a span of 10 bases. The CDR3 nucleotides read TGTGCCAGCAGCCAAGATTTCGGGGCGGGAAACACCATATATTTT. Translating gives CASSQDFGAGNTIYF.

The J gene is TRBJ2-1, the V gene TRBV6-5; D perhaps matches TRBD2 (5 bases). CDR1 and CDR2 from the germline V gene are MNHEY and SVGAGI. V lost 0 bases, J lost 7 bases, and 10 bases lay in between. This CDR3 spans 14 amino acids. The CDR3 sequence: CASSYSRTGNEQFF. Here the CDR3 DNA reads TGTGCCAGCAGTTACTCCCGGACTGGGAATGAGCAGTTCTTC.

V and J are TRBV7-9 and TRBJ2-1, with TRBD2 as a possible D gene (5 bases). The CDR3 has 17 residues. Germline loops: CDR1 SEHNR, CDR2 FQNEAQ (reference sequence). Trimming pared 4 bases from V and 7 bases from J, leaving 23 bases between. CDR3 DNA: TGTGCCAGCAGCTCCCCAGAAGGGCGGACTTTTGATAATGAGCAGTTCTTC. It translates to CASSSPEGRTFDNEQFF.

The rearrangement links TRBV11-3 to TRBJ2-2; 7 bases match TRBD2. Germline V CDR1 and CDR2: SGHNT, YENEEA. The CDR3 runs 12 residues. Unmatched junction bases numbered 0, after V lost 5 bases and J lost 6 bases. The CDR3 is CASSRGAGELFF. The CDR3 DNA reads TGTGCCAGCAGCCGGGGGGCCGGGGAGCTGTTTTTT.

The V and J genes are TRBV5-4 and TRBJ1-2, with D tentatively TRBD1 (5 bases). Between the trimmed V and J ends, which lost 3 bases and 3 bases, there was a span of 12 bases. Germline CDR1 is SGHNT and CDR2 is YYREEE (reference sequence). The CDR3 is 14 residues long. The CDR3 reads CASSYIGDDYGYTF. Written as DNA, the CDR3 is TGTGCCAGCAGCTACATTGGGGACGACTATGGCTACACCTTC.

V gene TRBV7-8 combines with J gene TRBJ1-5; D is perhaps TRBD1 (5 bases). This CDR3 is built from 17 residues. The germline CDR1 and CDR2 sequences are SGHVS and FQNEAQ. The V gene lost 2 bases and the J gene lost 3 bases, with 17 bases spanning the gap. Here the CDR3 reads CASSLLRPQANNQPQHF. As DNA, the CDR3 is TGTGCCAGCAGCTTATTACGGCCACAGGCTAACAATCAGCCCCAGCATTTT.

This rearrangement joins TRBV6-6 to TRBJ1-6; D is uncertain. Trimming took 9 bases from V and 0 from J, leaving 9 bases between them. Germline-derived CDR1 and CDR2 are MNHNY and SVGAGI (reference sequence). There are 14 residues in the CDR3. CDR3 sequence: CASSGSSYNSPLHF. CDR3 DNA sequence: TGTGCCAGTAGCGGGAGCTCCTATAATTCACCCCTCCACTTT.

The rearrangement uses TRBV6-6 and TRBJ2-6, with TRBD2 as a possible D gene (6 bases). The germline gives CDR1 MNHNY, CDR2 SVGAGI (reference sequence). The CDR3 is made up of 14 amino acids. Trimming removed 6 bases at V and 2 bases at J, with 8 bases between. The CDR3 protein is CASRPGAGANVLTF. For the CDR3, the DNA is TGTGCCAGCAGGCCGGGGGCTGGGGCCAACGTCCTGACTTTC.

DNA for the CDR3: TGTGCCAGCAGCCCAGCGGGGACGAGGTTCTACAATGAGCAGTTCTTC. It encodes CASSPAGTRFYNEQFF. V is TRBV7-3 and J is TRBJ2-1; TRBD2 agrees at 7 bases. From germline, CDR1 is SGHTA and CDR2 FQGTGA. V lost 5 bases and J lost 3; bases outside the gene matches: 10. This CDR3 contains 16 residues.

By share, this clone ranks as medium-sized. V usage is TRBV21-1 and J usage is TRBJ1-6. TRBV21-1 corresponds to a pseudogene. This CDR3 region has 11 residues. CDR3 sequence (DNA): TGTGCCAGCTTCCATAATTCACCCCTCCACTTT. Amino acid sequence: CASFHNSPLHF.

This clone was seen only a few times. This chain joins TRBV9 and TRBJ2-7; possibly TRBD1 or TRBD2 for D (6 bases each). Germline-derived CDR1 and CDR2 are SGDLS and YYNGEE. This CDR3 region has 13 residues. V was trimmed by 4 bases and J by 6 bases, leaving 14 bases between them. CDR3 sequence reads: CASSPQGLGEQYF. The CDR3 DNA reads TGTGCCAGCAGCCCACAGGGACTGGGCGAGCAGTACTTC.

The chain is built from TRBV5-6 and TRBJ2-7; TRBD1 is a possible D gene (5 bases). The V end lost 4 bases, the J end lost 2 bases, and 16 bases lay between the germline ends. Germline-derived CDR1 and CDR2 are SGHDT and YYEEEE. The CDR3 totals 15 residues. CDR3 sequence reads: CASSPAPGLPYEQYF. As DNA, the CDR3 is TGTGCCAGCAGCCCCGCCCCAGGGCTCCCCTACGAGCAGTACTTC.

The rearrangement joins TRBV27 to TRBJ2-5; 8 bases align to TRBD2. The CDR3 length is 14 residues. Losses at the gene ends were 4 bases for V and 1 base for J; bases not matched to a gene: 2. Per the germline V gene, CDR1 is MNHEY and CDR2 is SMNVEV (reference sequence). The CDR3 sequence: CASSSGTSQETQYF. CDR3 DNA: TGTGCCAGCAGTTCCGGGACTAGCCAAGAGACCCAGTACTTC.

In its sample, this clone was seen once. The V and J genes are TRBV5-8 and TRBJ1-5, with 7 positions matching TRBD1. V lost 2 bases to trimming and J lost 6 bases; unmatched junction nucleotides: 8. CDR3 length equals 15 residues. Germline V gene data show CDR1 as SGHTS and CDR2 as YDEGEE. The CDR3 DNA reads TGTGCCAGCAGCTTTATCGGGCAGGGGGGTCAGCCCCAGCATTTT. Encoded protein: CASSFIGQGGQPQHF. Looking up the rest from reference TRBV5-8 and TRBJ1-5 gives the full variable domain: EAGVTQSPTHLIKTRGQQATLRCSPISGHTSVYWYQQALGLGLQFLLWYDEGEERNRGNFPPRFSGRQFPNYSSELNVNALELEDSALYLCASSFIGQGGQPQHFGDGTRLSIL.

V is TRBV5-1 and J is TRBJ1-1; D possibly corresponds to TRBD1 (6 bases). Trimming removed 0 bases at V and 4 bases at J, with 28 bases between. The CDR3 extends over 20 amino acids. The germline V gene encodes CDR1 SGHRS and CDR2 YFSETQ. CDR3 region: CASSLVGGSDSHVKGTEAFF. CDR3 in DNA: TGCGCCAGCAGCTTGGTGGGAGGTTCGGACAGTCATGTTAAGGGCACTGAAGCTTTCTTT.